This TCR beta chain was captured by sequencing in a study of CD8+ T cells in alopecia areata (dated 2018 in TCRdb). Regarding the research as a whole: Treated patients were enrolled in an open-label pilot trial of oral tofacitinib, 5 to 10 mg twice daily, for moderate-to-severe alopecia areata. Patients stayed on tofacitinib for 6 to 18 months and then had 6 months of follow-up off drug so that delayed response and recurrence could be assessed. Human TCRbeta sequencing covered scalp tissue and sorted CD4+ and CD8+ peripheral blood T cells from patchy and totalis/universalis alopecia areata patients and healthy controls. RNA was obtained with the PAXgene miRNA kit for fixed scalp, the miRNeasy kit for PBMCs, and the RNeasy kit for mouse skin. immunoSEQ multiplex PCR using 35 Vbeta forward primers and 13 Jbeta reverse primers was used to amplify TCRbeta CDR3 regions. Biopsies were taken from tofacitinib-treated patients at baseline and at 4 and 24 weeks of treatment, and a later scalp biopsy was taken in several of the tofacitinib-treated patients. In both human patients and the C3H/HeJ mouse model, the study applied high-throughput TCRbeta sequencing to look at T cell clonal expansion in alopecia areata. Disease severity in treated patients was measured with the SALT score, which quantifies the percentage of affected scalp surface area. Scalp clonality was compared among normal scalp (n=4), patchy alopecia areata scalp (n=8), and alopecia totalis/universalis scalp (n=8). Overall study outcomes, separate from this receptor: Resident alphabeta T cells in normal human skin are also sequenced, complicating scalp TCR repertoire analysis, unlike mouse skin dominated by gammadelta T cells. Scalp clonality and the number of expanded CD8+ clones among the top 100 scalp clones were significantly decreased by tofacitinib. Compared with normal scalp, lesional scalp, particularly in alopecia totalis/universalis, had higher clonality and more expanded CD8+ clones, which suggests antigenic drive. Because the treated cohort was small and had only one nonresponder, larger studies are needed to examine links between baseline CD8+ expansion and response. TCR sequences shared between patients were less clear than in mice, possibly partly because of HLA diversity in the patient population. Many expanded lesional clones persisted in scalp and blood during tofacitinib treatment, which may partly explain relapse after stopping treatment.

To prepare the library, the immunoSEQ multiplex PCR assay was applied. RNA was extracted from all samples and reverse transcribed into cDNA as template for TCR sequencing. SuperScript III was used for first-strand cDNA synthesis, primed with a 2:1 mix of oligo-dT and random hexamers. A synthetic immune receptor repertoire was used to measure amplification bias, and any remaining bias was corrected computationally. In the source study's methods: Raw reads were preprocessed for error removal, and CDR3 was defined according to IMGT conventions as running from the conserved cysteine to phenylalanine. Clonality was calculated as 1 minus Shannon entropy normalized by log2 of the number of productive unique TCRs. Scalp TCRbeta sequences were cross-referenced with sorted blood CD4 and CD8 repertoires so that the CD4 or CD8 identity of scalp clones could be inferred. In its TCRdb copy, this immuneACCESS table keeps in-frame sequences only and misses some clones. Where compared with another copy, unresolved V genes explain less than half of these, and the others have no known cause. V and J calls and clone size are those listed in that table; D and trimming were worked out from the DNA. The sample table shows around 190,000 clones, and around three fifths are seen once. The ten largest clonotypes hold roughly 4.2% of the sample.

The time point label of this sample denotes: around 4 weeks on oral tofacitinib. This specimen's treatment or condition label, interpreted: oral pan-JAK inhibitor, 5-10 mg twice daily. From alopecia areata patients, peripheral blood was collected along with lesional scalp punch biopsies. PBMCs were isolated by density centrifugation and stained for CD3, CD4 and CD8, after which CD4+ and CD8+ T cells were sorted on a FACSAria. For this clone: No antigen is known for it. No much larger clonotype is one base removed from it; base qualities were not supplied.

Cut back by 2 bases and 0 bases, the V and J ends lie 11 bases apart. The CDR3 measures 15 amino acids from cysteine to phenylalanine. Of all the DNA, just the CDR3 is kept, 45 bases in frame from base 1. For CDR1 and CDR2, the germline V gene lists SGHRS and YFSETQ. This receptor was obtained from a human donor with alopecia areata. This sequence uses TRBV5-1 and TRBJ1-1; TRBD1 is possibly the D segment (5 matching bases). The sequencing used CD4+ T cells sorted from blood, collected at week 4, from a patient treated with tofacitinib. The nucleotide sequence is TGCGCCAGCAGCTTCGGGGGAGACATGAACACTGAAGCTTTCTTT. Translated, this is CASSFGGDMNTEAFF.